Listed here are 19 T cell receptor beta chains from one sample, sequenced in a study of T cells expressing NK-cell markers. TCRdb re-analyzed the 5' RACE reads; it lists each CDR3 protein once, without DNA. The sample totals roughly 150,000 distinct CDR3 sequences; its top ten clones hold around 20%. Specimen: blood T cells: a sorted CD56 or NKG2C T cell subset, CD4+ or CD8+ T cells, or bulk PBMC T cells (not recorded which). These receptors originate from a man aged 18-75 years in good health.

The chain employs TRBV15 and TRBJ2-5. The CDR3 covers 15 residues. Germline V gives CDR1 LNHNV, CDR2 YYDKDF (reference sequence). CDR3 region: CATSSSVAEQETQYF.

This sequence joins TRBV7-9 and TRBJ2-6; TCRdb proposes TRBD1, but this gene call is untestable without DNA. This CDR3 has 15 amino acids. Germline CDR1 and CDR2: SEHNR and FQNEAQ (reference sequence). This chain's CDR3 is CASSLARAGANVLTF.

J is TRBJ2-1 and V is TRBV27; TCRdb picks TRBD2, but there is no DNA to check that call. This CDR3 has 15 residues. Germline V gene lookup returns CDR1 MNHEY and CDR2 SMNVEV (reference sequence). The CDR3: CASSWTSGSYNEQFF.

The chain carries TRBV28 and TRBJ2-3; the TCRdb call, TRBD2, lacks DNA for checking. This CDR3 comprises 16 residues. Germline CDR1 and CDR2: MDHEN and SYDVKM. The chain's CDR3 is CASSWSLSGGIHTQYF.

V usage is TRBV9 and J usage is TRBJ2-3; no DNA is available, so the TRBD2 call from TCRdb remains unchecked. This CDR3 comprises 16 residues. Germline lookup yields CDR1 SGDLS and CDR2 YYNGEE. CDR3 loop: CASSPIAGGRTDTQYF. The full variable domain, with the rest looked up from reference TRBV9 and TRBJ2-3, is DSGVTQTPKHLITATGQRVTLRCSPRSGDLSVYWYQQSLDQGLQFLIQYYNGEERAKGNILERFSAQQFPDLHSELNLSSLELGDSALYFCASSPIAGGRTDTQYFGPGTRLTVL.

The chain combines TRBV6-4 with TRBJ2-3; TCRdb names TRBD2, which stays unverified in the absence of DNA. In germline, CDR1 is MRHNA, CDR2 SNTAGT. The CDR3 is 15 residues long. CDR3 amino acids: CASSDSKGSTDTQYF.

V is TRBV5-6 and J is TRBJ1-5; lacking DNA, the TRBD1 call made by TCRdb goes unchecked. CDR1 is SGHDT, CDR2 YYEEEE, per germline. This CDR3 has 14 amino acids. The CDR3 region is CASSFGTGGQPQHF.

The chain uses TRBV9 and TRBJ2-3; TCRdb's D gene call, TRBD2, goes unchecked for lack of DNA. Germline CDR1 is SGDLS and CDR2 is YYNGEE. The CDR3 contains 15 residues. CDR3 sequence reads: CASSVAGLNPDTQYF.

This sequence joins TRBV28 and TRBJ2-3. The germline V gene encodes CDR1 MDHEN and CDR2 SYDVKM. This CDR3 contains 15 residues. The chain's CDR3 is CASSSVGLSTDTQYF.

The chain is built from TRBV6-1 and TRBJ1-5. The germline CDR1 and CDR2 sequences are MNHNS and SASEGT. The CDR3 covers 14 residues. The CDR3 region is CASSEGLSGQPQHF.

The CDR3 spells CASSHPLAGRNTGELFF. The V and J genes are TRBV4-2 and TRBJ2-2; the D gene TCRdb calls, TRBD2, cannot be checked with no DNA. The length of the CDR3 is 17 residues. Germline V gene lookup returns CDR1 LGHNA and CDR2 YNFKEQ.

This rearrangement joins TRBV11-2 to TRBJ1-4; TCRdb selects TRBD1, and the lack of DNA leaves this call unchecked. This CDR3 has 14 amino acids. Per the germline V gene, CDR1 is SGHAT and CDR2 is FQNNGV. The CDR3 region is CASSLTGTNEKLFF.

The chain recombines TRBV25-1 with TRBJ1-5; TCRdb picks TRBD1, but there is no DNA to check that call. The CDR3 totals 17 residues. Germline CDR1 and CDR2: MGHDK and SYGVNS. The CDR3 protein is CAISNRDRLYSNQPQHF.

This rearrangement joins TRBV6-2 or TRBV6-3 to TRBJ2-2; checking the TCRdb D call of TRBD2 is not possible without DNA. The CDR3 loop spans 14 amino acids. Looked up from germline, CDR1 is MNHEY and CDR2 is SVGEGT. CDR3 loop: CASSPYSGNGELFF.

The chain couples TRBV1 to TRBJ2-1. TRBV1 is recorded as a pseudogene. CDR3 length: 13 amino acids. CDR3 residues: CTSSPEYSSEQFF.

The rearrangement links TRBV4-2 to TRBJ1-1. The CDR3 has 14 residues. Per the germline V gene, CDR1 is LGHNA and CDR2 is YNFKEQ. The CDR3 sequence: CASSQDLAVGQTFF.

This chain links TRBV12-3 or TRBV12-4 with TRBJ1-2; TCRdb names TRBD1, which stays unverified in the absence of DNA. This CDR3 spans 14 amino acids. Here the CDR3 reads CASSLQGRGGGYTF.

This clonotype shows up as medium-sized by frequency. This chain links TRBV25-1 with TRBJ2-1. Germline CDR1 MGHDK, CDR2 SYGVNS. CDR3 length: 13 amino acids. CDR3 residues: CASSERDVNEQFF.

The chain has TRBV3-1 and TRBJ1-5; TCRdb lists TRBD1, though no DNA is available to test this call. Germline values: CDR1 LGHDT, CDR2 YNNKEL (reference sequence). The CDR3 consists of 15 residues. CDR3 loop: CASSHGQTSNQPQHF.